This TCR beta chain was sequenced during a study of cytomegalovirus exposure and HLA in healthy donors. Findings and limits, study-wide: Further analysis was carried out later, and it showed several of the most significant clusters appearing linked to common viral pathogens.

As concerns this clone: What it recognizes is unknown.

Amplification used 60 Vbeta primers and 13 Jbeta primers. The repertoire was sequenced with immunoSEQ multiplex PCR; TCRdb's copy has only in-frame clones and lacks some. The sample records about 150,000 clones, roughly four fifths being singletons. V shed 5 bases and J shed 2 bases, with 16 bases lying between them. The CDR3 contains 15 residues. The germline V gene has CDR1 MNHEY and CDR2 SVGAGI. The specimen was PBMCs. The rearrangement joins TRBV6-5 to TRBJ2-7, with D tentatively TRBD1 (5 bases). This receptor was obtained from a middle-aged man in good health and CMV-seropositive. CDR3 region: CASSPHDRFPYEQYF. In DNA, the CDR3 is TGTGCCAGCAGTCCCCATGACAGATTTCCCTACGAGCAGTACTTC.